This TCR beta chain derives from a study of vaccination effects on CD4 cells after COVID-19. The repertoire was sequenced with immunoSEQ multiplex PCR; TCRdb's copy has only in-frame clones and lacks some. The repertoire consists of more than 13,000 clones, with about 70% occurring once and the leading ten covering more than 20%. This CDR3 is 18 amino acids long. The V segment lost 0 bases and the J segment 0 bases; nucleotides outside the gene matches: 8. Germline CDR1 LNHDA, CDR2 SQIVND (reference sequence). ViraFEST expansion of antigen-specific CD4+ T cells with viral peptide pools preceded sequencing. With approximately ten days of culture completed, CD4+ T cells were isolated. Two-dose BNT162b2 or mRNA-1273 vaccination was given to participants. The culture medium for approximately 1.9 million PBMC per well included around 10 IU/ml IL-2 and 8.5 to 10 ug/ml peptides. On this clone: Its specificity is not known.

The sample here was CD4+ T cells from PBMCs cultured with HCoV-NL63 spike peptides, taken after COVID-19 vaccination. V and J are TRBV19 and TRBJ2-1, with 7 positions matching TRBD2. The source is a human donor who received a COVID-19 vaccine. CDR3 sequence reads: CASSIDGLAVDSYNEQFF. The DNA for the CDR3 is TGTGCCAGTAGTATAGACGGGCTAGCGGTAGACTCCTACAATGAGCAGTTCTTC.